This entry describes one T cell receptor beta chain. Its cognate antigen is unknown. The sample contains more than one DNA sequence encoding this CDR3. These data originate in a study of T cell responses to AZD1222 COVID-19 vaccine. The V gene end was trimmed by 6 bases and the J gene end by 1 base; junction bases not matched to a gene: 7. There are 15 residues in the CDR3. Germline V gene data show CDR1 as MNHEY and CDR2 as SVGAGI. The assay was immunoSEQ multiplex PCR, and TCRdb's table has in-frame clones only and misses some. The sample consists of around 100,000 clones, 85% to 95% of them appearing once. Study-wide points: Spike-specific TCR breadth and depth both grew after two AZD1222 doses. Donors, mostly white British, included more females; clonal diversity was possibly underestimated.

This chain joins TRBV6-5 and TRBJ2-7, with 9 bases identical to TRBD1. The sample was peripheral blood, taken on day 0 of AZD1222 vaccination. This sequence was found in an adult in good health. The CDR3 sequence: CASSSPGQGSYEQYF. CDR3 DNA sequence: TGTGCCAGCAGCAGCCCGGGACAGGGTTCCTACGAGCAGTACTTC.